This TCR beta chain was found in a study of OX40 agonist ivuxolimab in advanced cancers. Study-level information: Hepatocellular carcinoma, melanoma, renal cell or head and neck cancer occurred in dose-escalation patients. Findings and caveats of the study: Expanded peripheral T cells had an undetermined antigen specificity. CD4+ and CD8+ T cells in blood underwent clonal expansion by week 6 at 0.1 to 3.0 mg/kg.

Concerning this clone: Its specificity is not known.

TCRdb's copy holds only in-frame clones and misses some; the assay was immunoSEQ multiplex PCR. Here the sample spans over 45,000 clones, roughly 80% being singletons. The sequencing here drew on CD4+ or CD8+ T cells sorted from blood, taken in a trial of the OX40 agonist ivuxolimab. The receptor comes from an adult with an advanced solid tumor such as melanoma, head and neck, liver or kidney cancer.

The DNA of the CDR3 is TGTGCCAGCAGTTTATACGCTCGGTTTAAGGTGTACACTGAAGCTTTCTTT. This gives the protein CASSLYARFKVYTEAFF. The chain links TRBV27 to TRBJ1-1, with D unresolved. Germline V gene data show CDR1 as MNHEY and CDR2 as SMNVEV (reference sequence). The V end lost 1 base, the J end lost 3 bases, and 18 bases lay between the germline ends. The CDR3 is 17 residues long.